This passage covers 15 T cell receptor beta chains from one sample sequenced in a study of T-cell memory formation after mild COVID-19. TCRdb itself ran the 5' RACE reads through MiXCR, one entry per CDR3 protein. The sample contains roughly 600,000 distinct CDR3 sequences, roughly 18% of which appear only once. The sequenced sample was PBMCs or a T cell subset sorted from them (not recorded which). The receptors stem from an adult woman who had mild COVID-19 (a few samples of this study predate the infection). Cell type and time point are not known.

This clonotype has just a few counts. The chain has TRBV7-9 and TRBJ1-4; D gene unclear. This CDR3 is 11 amino acids long. The ends were cut back, 6 bases at V and 4 bases at J, with 3 bases in the middle. Germline loops: CDR1 SEHNR, CDR2 FQNEAQ (reference sequence). In nucleotides, the CDR3 is TGTGCCAGCAGTCATAATGAAAAACTGTTTTTT. It translates to CASSHNEKLFF. Based on the CDR3 plus reference TRBV7-9 and TRBJ1-4, the full variable domain is DTGVSQNPRHKITKRGQNVTFRCDPISEHNRLYWYRQTLGQGPEFLTYFQNEAQLEKSRLLSDRFSAERPKGSFSTLEIQRTEQGDSAMYLCASSHNEKLFFGSGTQLSVL.

The chain recombines TRBV27 with TRBJ1-1, with a possible D match to TRBD1 (5 bases). The CDR3 runs 14 residues. The V and J ends lost 7 bases and 1 base respectively, with 13 bases between them. CDR1 is MNHEY and CDR2 is SMNVEV in the germline V gene (reference sequence). The CDR3 region is CASKVWGGNTEAFF. The CDR3 DNA follows: TGTGCCAGCAAAGTTTGGGGGGGGAACACTGAAGCTTTCTTT.

The J gene is TRBJ1-2, the V gene TRBV20-1, with D possibly matching TRBD1 (5 bases). The CDR3 is 14 residues long. Germline V CDR1 and CDR2: DFQATT, SNEGSKA (reference sequence). V lost 5 bases and J lost 8, with 21 bases in between. CDR3 DNA sequence: TGCAGTGCTTTCGCGGGCCGAGCGGAGGGGGGCTACACCTTC. It translates to CSAFAGRAEGGYTF.

This clonotype was counted a few times. The chain links TRBV20-1 to TRBJ2-7; 13 nucleotides agree with TRBD2. The ends lost 3 bases at V and 7 bases at J; junction bases unmatched: 3. The CDR3 consists of 13 residues. Per germline, CDR1 DFQATT and CDR2 SNEGSKA (reference sequence). The DNA for the CDR3 is TGCAGTGCTAGGGGACTAGCGGGGTATGAGCAGTACTTC. It specifies CSARGLAGYEQYF.

The sample holds a few counts of this clonotype. The chain links TRBV5-1 to TRBJ2-7; 8 nucleotides line up with TRBD1. The trim removed 4 bases at V and 2 bases at J, leaving 8 bases unmatched. The CDR3 contains 15 residues. Germline V gene lookup returns CDR1 SGHRS and CDR2 YFSETQ. CDR3 sequence: CASSRGQGRTYEQYF. CDR3 nucleotides: TGCGCCAGCAGCAGAGGACAGGGAAGGACCTACGAGCAGTACTTC.

This chain connects TRBV5-4 to TRBJ1-1; 7 bases line up with TRBD1. The CDR3 is 14 amino acids. Germline V gives CDR1 SGHNT, CDR2 YYREEE (reference sequence). V trimming: 4 bases; J trimming: 1 base; junction bases outside the gene matches: 4. CDR3 amino acids: CASSGTAANTEAFF. CDR3 bases: TGTGCCAGCAGCGGGACAGCCGCGAACACTGAAGCTTTCTTT.

The genes are TRBV6-5 and TRBJ2-1; 7 positions match TRBD1. Germline CDR1 MNHEY, CDR2 SVGAGI. This CDR3 comprises 16 residues. Losses at the gene ends were 7 bases for V and 0 bases for J; bases not matched to a gene: 9. The CDR3 coding sequence is TGTGCCAGCACCTCCAGAGGGGGCTTCTCCTACAATGAGCAGTTCTTC. Protein: CASTSRGGFSYNEQFF.

This clonotype was counted between two and nine times. V usage is TRBV3-1 and J usage is TRBJ1-2; D unresolved. In germline, CDR1 is LGHDT, CDR2 YNNKEL (reference sequence). The CDR3 loop spans 13 amino acids. The V end was cut by 1 base, the J end by 11 bases, with 14 bases between. CDR3 nucleotides: TGTGCCAGCAGCCAAGGAGAGTGGTCCGGGTACACCTTC. It is translated as CASSQGEWSGYTF. The variable domain in full, completed from reference TRBV3-1 and TRBJ1-2, reads DTAVSQTPKYLVTQMGNDKSIKCEQNLGHDTMYWYKQDSKKFLKIMFSYNNKELIINETVPNRFSPKSPDKAHLNLHINSLELGDSAVYFCASSQGEWSGYTFGSGTRLTVV.

The CDR3 reads CASSQDQSGSYNEQFF. CDR3 in DNA: TGCGCCAGCAGCCAAGATCAGAGCGGCTCCTACAATGAGCAGTTCTTC. V and J are TRBV4-3 and TRBJ2-1; TRBD2 might be the D (5 bases). Germline values: CDR1 LGHNA, CDR2 YSLEER. This CDR3 is 16 amino acids long. Trimming left V 0 bases short and J 0 bases short, with 9 bases between.

This clonotype was seen only a few times. The gene calls are TRBV7-9 and TRBJ1-6; 8 nucleotides align to TRBD1. The V gene end was trimmed by 0 bases and the J gene end by 8 bases; junction bases not matched to a gene: 3. Germline V CDR1 and CDR2: SEHNR, FQNEAQ (reference sequence). CDR3 length equals 15 residues. The CDR3 here is CASSLAQGAYSPLHF. The CDR3 DNA is TGTGCCAGCAGCTTAGCCCAGGGGGCCTATTCACCCCTCCACTTT. The full variable domain, with the rest looked up from reference TRBV7-9 and TRBJ1-6, is DTGVSQNPRHKITKRGQNVTFRCDPISEHNRLYWYRQTLGQGPEFLTYFQNEAQLEKSRLLSDRFSAERPKGSFSTLEIQRTEQGDSAMYLCASSLAQGAYSPLHFGNGTRLTVT.

This chain joins TRBV6-2 or TRBV6-3 and TRBJ1-2; no firm D call. The germline gives CDR1 MNHEY, CDR2 SVGEGT. This CDR3 is 17 amino acids long. Trimming pared 0 bases from V and 3 bases from J, leaving 17 bases between. The DNA for the CDR3 is TGTGCCAGCAGTTACTCACCTTGGAGGGAAACGGACTATGGCTACACCTTC. Encoded protein: CASSYSPWRETDYGYTF.

The chain joins TRBV7-9 to TRBJ1-4; a possible D gene is TRBD1 (5 bases). V lost 1 base to trimming and J lost 15 bases, with 18 bases between them. CDR3 length: 14 residues. Germline lookup yields CDR1 SEHNR and CDR2 FQNEAQ (reference sequence). The CDR3 loop is CASSLEQASQVVFF. The CDR3 DNA reads as TGTGCCAGCAGCTTAGAACAGGCTAGTCAAGTTGTGTTTTTT.

This chain joins TRBV19 and TRBJ2-5; D may be TRBD2 (6 bases). CDR3 length: 15 residues. The V and J ends lost 5 bases and 5 bases respectively, with 18 bases between them. Germline loops: CDR1 LNHDA, CDR2 SQIVND (reference sequence). The CDR3 nucleotides are TGTGCCAGTAGTGTTGGGACTCCGGGCTGGGAGACCCAGTACTTC. It encodes CASSVGTPGWETQYF.

This chain connects TRBV20-1 to TRBJ1-5; D call uncertain. The ends were cut back, 0 bases at V and 0 bases at J, with 12 bases in the middle. Per the germline V gene, CDR1 is DFQATT and CDR2 is SNEGSKA (reference sequence). The CDR3 is made up of 16 amino acids. CDR3 region: CSARDRFRDSNQPQHF. The DNA for the CDR3 is TGCAGTGCTAGAGATCGCTTTCGTGATAGCAATCAGCCCCAGCATTTT.

The chain uses TRBV24-1 and TRBJ1-5, with D maybe TRBD1 (6 bases). With 3 bases removed from V and 4 bases from J, the gap between germline ends came to 9 bases. This CDR3 spans 14 amino acids. In germline, CDR1 is KGHDR, CDR2 SFDVKD. CDR3 residues: CATSDLTGNQPQHF. The CDR3 DNA sequence: TGTGCCACCAGTGATCTCACAGGGAATCAGCCCCAGCATTTT.